Presented here are 21 T cell receptor beta chains from one specimen sequenced in a study of blood T cell repertoires in COVID-19. Measured with immunoSEQ multiplex PCR; TCRdb has only the in-frame clones, and not every one. This table holds 100,000 or so clones, about four fifths found once. Specimen: peripheral blood. These TCRs come from a man aged 50 to 59 with active or convalescent COVID-19.

This clone was observed a single time. The chain is built from TRBV3-1 (or the pseudogene TRBV3-2) and TRBJ2-3, with D maybe TRBD2 (7 bases). Germline CDR1 reads LGHDT; CDR2 reads YNNKEL (reference sequence). CDR3 length: 13 amino acids. The germline V and J ends were trimmed by 5 bases and 4 bases, with 10 bases remaining between them. Here the CDR3 reads CASSGGAADTQYF. DNA of the CDR3: TGTGCCAGCAGCGGGGGGGCCGCAGATACGCAGTATTTT.

The chain recombines TRBV19 with TRBJ2-3; 13 nucleotides match TRBD2. Germline V lookup: CDR1 LNHDA, CDR2 SQIVND (reference sequence). V shed 3 bases, J shed 6 bases, and the junction held 12 bases outside the gene matches. This CDR3 has 18 amino acids. The CDR3 sequence is CASSIEAGLAGFPDTQYF. DNA of the CDR3: TGTGCCAGTAGTATCGAGGCGGGACTAGCGGGGTTCCCGGATACGCAGTATTTT. The complete variable domain, with remaining parts taken from reference TRBV19 and TRBJ2-3, reads DGGITQSPKYLFRKEGQNVTLSCEQNLNHDAMYWYRQDPGQGLRLIYYSQIVNDFQKGDIAEGYSVSREKKESFPLTVTSAQKNPTAFYLCASSIEAGLAGFPDTQYFGPGTRLTVL.

The V and J genes are TRBV12-3 or TRBV12-4 and TRBJ1-1, with 7 bases aligning to TRBD1. This CDR3 comprises 12 residues. Germline trimming cut 6 bases from V and 7 bases from J; bases unmatched to any gene: 5. CDR3 DNA: TGTGCCAGCAGCCGGGACAGCTATGAAGCTTTCTTT. It yields the protein CASSRDSYEAFF.

V is TRBV14 and J is TRBJ1-1; 10 nucleotides match TRBD1. The CDR3 runs 14 residues. Germline CDR1 and CDR2: SGHDN and FVKESK. V lost 4 bases and J lost 4; bases outside the gene matches: 3. The CDR3 loop reads CASSPRTGGTEAFF. The CDR3 region has the DNA TGTGCCAGCAGCCCTCGGACAGGGGGCACTGAAGCTTTCTTT.

This chain joins TRBV27 and TRBJ2-2; D possibly corresponds to TRBD1 (5 bases). This CDR3 has 15 residues. Trimming removed 3 bases from V and 0 bases from J, with 8 bases in between. Germline V gene sequence: CDR1 MNHEY, CDR2 SMNVEV (reference sequence). The CDR3 here is CASSFQTANTGELFF. As DNA, the CDR3 is TGTGCCAGCAGTTTCCAGACAGCGAACACCGGGGAGCTGTTTTTT.

This clone was observed once. The V and J genes are TRBV5-6 and TRBJ1-2; 7 bases line up with TRBD1. V was pared by 4 bases and J by 5 bases, with 8 bases of the junction left unmatched. The CDR3 is 14 residues long. Per the germline V gene, CDR1 is SGHDT and CDR2 is YYEEEE. CDR3 bases: TGTGCCAGCAGCAGGGGACAGCTTAGTTATGGCTACACCTTC. This codes for CASSRGQLSYGYTF.

The V call is TRBV24-1, the J call TRBJ1-2; D might be TRBD1 (5 bases). This CDR3 contains 17 residues. The V gene's germline CDR1 is KGHDR and CDR2 SFDVKD. Trimming took off 4 bases at V and 2 bases at J, with 19 bases between the two ends. The CDR3 loop is CATSEPYDSDQNYGYTF. As DNA, the CDR3 is TGTGCCACCAGTGAACCATACGACAGCGACCAGAACTATGGCTACACCTTC.

This clone showed up just a few times. The chain employs TRBV7-9 and TRBJ1-3; perhaps TRBD1 as D (5 bases). The V gene's germline CDR1 is SEHNR and CDR2 FQNEAQ (reference sequence). There are 15 residues in the CDR3. V gave up 5 bases and J gave up 3 bases, with 14 bases separating them. Here the CDR3 DNA reads TGTGCCAGCAGCCCGGGGGGGATAGGTGGAAACACCATATATTTT. It yields the protein CASSPGGIGGNTIYF. The whole variable domain, remainder taken from reference TRBV7-9 and TRBJ1-3, is DTGVSQNPRHKITKRGQNVTFRCDPISEHNRLYWYRQTLGQGPEFLTYFQNEAQLEKSRLLSDRFSAERPKGSFSTLEIQRTEQGDSAMYLCASSPGGIGGNTIYFGEGSWLTVV.

The chain links TRBV1 to TRBJ2-5; whether TRBD2, the table's D call, matches the DNA was not checked. TRBV1 is designated a pseudogene. The CDR3 runs to 15 residues. CDR3 protein: CTSSRTSGGEETQYF. The CDR3 DNA sequence: TGCACCAGCAGCCGGACTAGCGGGGGGGAAGAGACCCAGTACTTC.

The rearrangement joins TRBV6-2 or TRBV6-3 to TRBJ2-7, with D perhaps matching TRBD2 (6 bases). CDR1 is MNHEY and CDR2 is SVGEGT in the germline V gene. The CDR3 has 11 residues. Trimming left V 5 bases short and J 6 bases short, with 8 bases between. The CDR3 loop reads CASSPGGEQYV. CDR3 in DNA: TGTGCCAGCAGTCCCGGGGGCGAGCAGTACGTC.

This clone has only one observation. This CDR3 is CASSLLYQETQYF. As DNA, the CDR3 is TGCGCCAGCAGCCTATTGTACCAAGAGACCCAGTACTTC. The chain couples TRBV5-1 to TRBJ2-5; D uncertain. Germline-derived CDR1 and CDR2 are SGHRS and YFSETQ. V lost 4 bases to trimming and J lost 0 bases, with 7 bases between them. CDR3 length: 13 amino acids.

V gene TRBV28 combines with J gene TRBJ1-6; perhaps TRBD1 as D (5 bases). The CDR3 has 15 amino acids. Trimming pared 5 bases from V and 5 bases from J, leaving 13 bases between. From germline, CDR1 is MDHEN and CDR2 SYDVKM. The DNA for the CDR3 is TGTGCCAGCAGTCCCCAGGGTAGGGATAATTCACCCCTCCACTTT. Its translation is CASSPQGRDNSPLHF.

The chain joins TRBV5-8 to TRBJ2-2; TRBD1 aligns across 7 bases. CDR1 SGHTS and CDR2 YDEGEE come from the germline V gene. The CDR3 is made up of 16 amino acids. V lost 3 bases and J lost 0; bases outside the gene matches: 5. The DNA of the CDR3 is TGTGCCAGCAGCTGGCAGGGGACAGCGAACACCGGGGAGCTGTTTTTT. Translated: CASSWQGTANTGELFF.

The J gene is TRBJ1-2, the V gene TRBV7-2; D is undetermined. CDR1 and CDR2 (germline): SGHTA, FQGNSA. The CDR3 has 17 residues. Between the trimmed V and J ends, which lost 3 bases and 0 bases, there was a span of 17 bases. Here the CDR3 reads CASSFLLGRLSNYGYTF. CDR3 DNA sequence: TGTGCCAGCAGCTTCCTTCTAGGCCGGCTTTCTAACTATGGCTACACCTTC.

This clone was found a few times. The chain is built from TRBV6-5 and TRBJ2-7, with a tentative D call TRBD1 (7 bases). This CDR3 region has 13 residues. The V gene's germline CDR1 is MNHEY and CDR2 SVGAGI. Trimming took 7 bases from V and 4 from J, leaving 14 bases between them. In nucleotides, the CDR3 is TGTGCCAGCACCCGGCAGGGGGGTTACGAGCAGTACTTC. This codes for CASTRQGGYEQYF.

V is TRBV7-2 and J is TRBJ1-1; perhaps TRBD1 as D (5 bases). Trimming cost V 5 bases and J 3 bases, with 13 bases left between them. The CDR3 is 14 amino acids. The germline V gene encodes CDR1 SGHTA and CDR2 FQGNSA. The CDR3 reads CASSSGTFDTEAFF. The CDR3 DNA sequence: TGTGCCAGCAGCAGCGGGACCTTCGACACTGAAGCTTTCTTT.

The CDR3 loop is CASSLGGQGPETQYF. CDR3 DNA: TGTGCCAGCAGCTTGGGGGGACAGGGTCCCGAGACCCAGTACTTC. V is TRBV7-9 and J is TRBJ2-5; 9 bases are a match to TRBD1. The V gene end was trimmed by 3 bases and the J gene end by 5 bases; junction bases not matched to a gene: 7. The CDR3 spans 15 residues. The V gene's germline CDR1 is SEHNR and CDR2 FQNEAQ (reference sequence).

The V gene is TRBV19, the J gene TRBJ1-3, with a weak D call TRBD1 (6 bases). The CDR3 contains 15 residues. With 5 bases removed from V and 1 base from J, the gap between germline ends came to 12 bases. CDR1 is LNHDA, CDR2 SQIVND, per germline (reference sequence). Here the CDR3 reads CASSPPTGSGNTIYF. In nucleotides, the CDR3 is TGTGCCAGTAGTCCCCCGACAGGATCTGGAAACACCATATATTTT. Filled out from reference TRBV19 and TRBJ1-3, the complete variable domain reads DGGITQSPKYLFRKEGQNVTLSCEQNLNHDAMYWYRQDPGQGLRLIYYSQIVNDFQKGDIAEGYSVSREKKESFPLTVTSAQKNPTAFYLCASSPPTGSGNTIYFGEGSWLTVV.

The V gene is TRBV10-1, the J gene TRBJ2-7, with TRBD1 matching 7 bases. J was trimmed by 7 bases and V by 9 bases; bases with no gene match: 12. This CDR3 spans 13 amino acids. From germline, CDR1 is WNHNN and CDR2 SYGVQD (reference sequence). The CDR3 region has the DNA TGCGCCAGTAGCCGGGACAGACTGGGGGAGCAGTACTTC. It translates to CASSRDRLGEQYF.

V is TRBV7-8 and J is TRBJ1-1; a weak D match, TRBD1 (5 bases). V lost 4 bases, J lost 3 bases, and 21 bases lay in between. This CDR3 has 17 amino acids. From germline, CDR1 is SGHVS and CDR2 FQNEAQ. CDR3 DNA: TGTGCCAGCAGCTCTCCTATCAGAGTGGGGGGAGACACTGAAGCTTTCTTT. Translating gives CASSSPIRVGGDTEAFF.

This chain links TRBV18 with TRBJ1-5, with no clear D. The ends were cut back, 2 bases at V and 5 bases at J, with 10 bases in the middle. This CDR3 has 14 amino acids. Germline V gene lookup returns CDR1 KGHSH and CDR2 LQKENI. The CDR3 bases are TGTGCCAGCTCACCAACCGAATCAGATCAGCCCCAGCATTTT. Protein product: CASSPTESDQPQHF.